These 19 T cell receptor beta chains were all obtained from the same sample, sequenced in a study of OX40 agonist ivuxolimab in advanced cancers. The library was made by the immunoSEQ multiplex PCR assay. Not all clones reach the TCRdb copy of this immuneACCESS table, which keeps in-frame sequences only. Checked studies attribute under half of the gap to unresolved V genes and leave the rest unexplained. The sample has 98,000 or so clones on record, 91% of them singletons. The ten largest clones add up to 2% to 3% of the sample. This material consisted of CD4+ or CD8+ T cells sorted from blood, taken in a trial of the OX40 agonist ivuxolimab. Every receptor here comes from an adult with an advanced solid tumor such as melanoma, head and neck, liver or kidney cancer.

CDR3 DNA: TGTGCCAGCAGTTTCGGGACAGGGAACTATGGCTACACCTTC. As protein: CASSFGTGNYGYTF. V usage is TRBV28 and J usage is TRBJ1-2; 9 bases match TRBD1. V lost 3 bases to trimming and J lost 2 bases; unmatched junction nucleotides: 1. CDR1 is MDHEN and CDR2 is SYDVKM in the germline V gene. The CDR3 is 14 amino acids.

The CDR3: CASSVDSGTFGNTIYF. CDR3 DNA: TGTGCCAGCAGCGTAGATTCTGGGACCTTTGGAAACACCATATATTTT. This chain joins TRBV9 and TRBJ1-3; tentatively, D is TRBD1 (5 bases). CDR1 is SGDLS, CDR2 YYNGEE, per germline. The CDR3 has 16 amino acids. V was clipped by 0 bases and J by 3 bases, with 13 bases between them.

The chain combines TRBV5-1 with TRBJ1-1, with D perhaps matching TRBD1 (6 bases). The length of the CDR3 is 14 residues. V gave up 6 bases and J gave up 1 base, with 13 bases separating them. Germline loops: CDR1 SGHRS, CDR2 YFSETQ. Written as DNA, the CDR3 is TGCGCCAGCAAAGCACAGGGCGAGAACACTGAAGCTTTCTTT. Its translation is CASKAQGENTEAFF.

The chain links TRBV11-2 to TRBJ1-5, with a weak D call TRBD1 (5 bases). Germline CDR1 reads SGHAT; CDR2 reads FQNNGV. The CDR3 spans 15 residues. Trimming pared 2 bases from V and 5 bases from J, leaving 13 bases between. The CDR3, as DNA: TGTGCCAGCAGCTTATTGGGAGGGGATCATCAGCCCCAGCATTTT. Its translation is CASSLLGGDHQPQHF.

This CDR3 is CASSLVQGRTYEQYF. DNA for the CDR3: TGTGCCAGCAGCTTGGTGCAGGGGAGAACCTACGAGCAGTACTTC. The V gene is TRBV5-8, the J gene TRBJ2-7, with a tentative D call TRBD1 (6 bases). From germline, CDR1 is SGHTS and CDR2 YDEGEE. CDR3 size: 15 residues. V was trimmed by 0 bases and J by 2 bases, leaving 12 bases between them.

This clone was seen once. The gene calls are TRBV5-1 and TRBJ2-1; 11 bases line up with TRBD2. V dropped 2 bases and J dropped 4; count of bases not matched to a gene: 5. Germline V gives CDR1 SGHRS, CDR2 YFSETQ. The CDR3 is made up of 16 amino acids. CDR3 protein: CASSLLGTSGYNEQFF. CDR3 coding DNA: TGCGCCAGCAGCTTATTGGGGACTAGCGGATACAATGAGCAGTTCTTC.

This clone was picked up one time. The chain recombines TRBV10-2 with TRBJ2-2, with 11 bases identical to TRBD2. CDR1 WSHSY and CDR2 SAAADI come from the germline V gene. After removal of 6 bases from V and 4 bases from J, the junction contained 1 base not matched to a gene. The CDR3 has 14 amino acids. The CDR3 region has the DNA TGCGCCAGCAGAACTAGCGGGAGCACCGGGGAGCTGTTTTTT. Encoded protein: CASRTSGSTGELFF.

This clone occurred once. This rearrangement joins TRBV27 to TRBJ2-6; 7 nucleotides line up with TRBD2. CDR1 is MNHEY, CDR2 SMNVEV, per germline (reference sequence). The CDR3 has 17 residues. V lost 1 base to trimming and J lost 3 bases; unmatched junction nucleotides: 6. The CDR3 spells CASSLLEGGLGANVLTF. In DNA form, the CDR3 reads TGTGCCAGCAGTTTATTGGAGGGAGGGCTTGGGGCCAACGTCCTGACTTTC.

V is TRBV7-9 and J is TRBJ2-7, with a possible D match to TRBD1 (5 bases). Germline-derived CDR1 and CDR2 are SEHNR and FQNEAQ (reference sequence). This CDR3 comprises 13 residues. The V end was cut by 2 bases, the J end by 2 bases, with 7 bases between. The CDR3 sequence is CASSLTGPYEQYF. Here the CDR3 DNA reads TGTGCCAGCAGCTTAACAGGCCCCTACGAGCAGTACTTC.

The rearrangement uses TRBV2 and TRBJ1-1, with 10 bases aligning to TRBD1. The junction had 8 bases not matched to a gene; V was cut back by 2 bases and J by 5 bases. The CDR3 extends over 16 amino acids. CDR1 SNHLY and CDR2 FYNNEI come from the germline V gene. The CDR3 DNA is TGTGCCAGCAGTGAACGGGGACAGGGGTCAGGAACTGAAGCTTTCTTT. Protein sequence: CASSERGQGSGTEAFF.

This sequence joins TRBV28 and TRBJ1-4, with D unclear. V was shortened by 4 bases and J by 8 bases, with 14 bases between the two germline ends. The CDR3 has 14 residues. Per germline, CDR1 MDHEN and CDR2 SYDVKM. The DNA of the CDR3 is TGTGCCAGCAGTTCATCCCTCACAAAAGAAAAACTGTTTTTT. This translates into CASSSSLTKEKLFF. Together with reference TRBV28 and TRBJ1-4, the CDR3 gives the full variable domain: DVKVTQSSRYLVKRTGEKVFLECVQDMDHENMFWYRQDPGLGLRLIYFSYDVKMKEKGDIPEGYSVSREKKERFSLILESASTNQTSMYLCASSSSLTKEKLFFGSGTQLSVL.

This clone occurred a few times. V usage is TRBV4-1 and J usage is TRBJ1-5; D is perhaps TRBD1 (5 bases). The CDR3 loop spans 17 amino acids. From germline, CDR1 is MGHRA and CDR2 YSYEKL. The V end lost 0 bases, the J end lost 6 bases, and 18 bases lay between the germline ends. CDR3 in amino acids: CASSQDLGGKGTQPQHF. CDR3 nucleotides: TGCGCCAGCAGCCAAGATCTTGGGGGAAAGGGAACTCAGCCCCAGCATTTT.

This sequence joins TRBV11-3 and TRBJ1-5; the match to TRBD1 covers 7 bases. The trim removed 5 bases at V and 3 bases at J, leaving 7 bases unmatched. The CDR3 loop spans 15 amino acids. Germline lookup yields CDR1 SGHNT and CDR2 YENEEA. The CDR3 nucleotides are TGTGCCAGCAGCCCTCAAACAGGGGCCAATCAGCCCCAGCATTTT. As protein: CASSPQTGANQPQHF.

About this clone itself: The sample contains more than one DNA sequence encoding this CDR3. The J gene is TRBJ2-5, the V gene TRBV27; D ambiguous. The germline V gene encodes CDR1 MNHEY and CDR2 SMNVEV (reference sequence). V lost 3 bases to trimming and J lost 5 bases, with 4 bases between them. There are 11 residues in the CDR3. CDR3 nucleotides: TGTGCCAGCAGTTTTAGGGAGACCCAGTACTTC. Amino acids: CASSFRETQYF.

The gene calls are TRBV9 and TRBJ1-1, with TRBD1 matching 7 bases. The CDR3 consists of 14 residues. With 4 bases clipped from V and 6 bases from J, the junction kept 9 bases outside the gene matches. Germline loops: CDR1 SGDLS, CDR2 YYNGEE. CDR3: CASSQGGVAAEAFF. Here the CDR3 DNA reads TGTGCCAGCAGCCAGGGGGGCGTTGCCGCTGAAGCTTTCTTT.

The rearrangement joins TRBV6-6 to TRBJ2-7, with 9 bases fitting TRBD2. The germline V gene has CDR1 MNHNY and CDR2 SVGAGI (reference sequence). With 8 bases clipped from V and 3 bases from J, the junction kept 11 bases outside the gene matches. The CDR3 length is 15 residues. For the CDR3, the DNA is TGTGCCAGCGTCGACATGGGACTAGCCAACTACGAGCAGTACTTC. It translates to CASVDMGLANYEQYF.

This chain links TRBV5-4 with TRBJ1-1; no clear D gene. V was pared by 4 bases and J by 1 base, with 14 bases between. This CDR3 is 15 amino acids long. Looked up from germline, CDR1 is SGHNT and CDR2 is YYREEE (reference sequence). In DNA form, the CDR3 reads TGTGCCAGCAGCAACGCCAAACAGACGAACACTGAAGCTTTCTTT. Its translation: CASSNAKQTNTEAFF.

The rearrangement uses TRBV6-1 and TRBJ1-3; D not certain. This CDR3 is built from 16 residues. Germline assignment: CDR1 MNHNS and CDR2 SASEGT. V lost 4 bases, J lost 0 bases, and 13 bases lay in between. Written as DNA, the CDR3 is TGTGCCAGCAGTGCGCAGTGGGAGTTCTCTGGAAACACCATATATTTT. It translates to CASSAQWEFSGNTIYF.

CDR3 amino acids: CASSSTGSKAEAFF. CDR3 nucleotides: TGTGCCAGCAGCTCGACAGGGTCTAAGGCTGAAGCTTTCTTT. The rearrangement links TRBV6-1 to TRBJ1-1, with TRBD1 matching 7 bases. Germline loops: CDR1 MNHNS, CDR2 SASEGT. This CDR3 is 14 amino acids long. V shed 6 bases and J 6 bases; nucleotides not matched to a gene: 10.